The entry below describes one TCR beta chain. The trim removed 8 bases at V and 7 bases at J, leaving 5 bases unmatched. Per germline, CDR1 MNHEY and CDR2 SMNVEV (reference sequence). The CDR3 runs 12 residues. This entry is derived from a study of technical replicates of blood from several donors. Assay: immunoSEQ multiplex PCR; the TCRdb copy retains only in-frame clones and omits some. The sample yields just over 95,000 clones, 90% to 97% seen once. This chain connects TRBV27 to TRBJ1-3; 7 bases align to TRBD1. The sequenced sample was T cells isolated from PBMCs. This receptor was identified in a human donor in good health. For the CDR3, the DNA is TGTGCCAGCTCCCCCAGGGGGAACACCATATATTTT. It translates to CASSPRGNTIYF.